One and the same sample provided the 5 T cell receptor beta chains below, sequenced in a study of blood T cell repertoires in COVID-19. The data were produced by immunoSEQ multiplex PCR, yet TCRdb's version contains in-frame clones alone and is incomplete. The data contain roughly 180,000 clones, about 76% of them singletons. Sequenced: peripheral blood. These receptors all stem from a woman between 50 and 59 years old with active or convalescent COVID-19.

The chain uses TRBV29-1 and TRBJ1-4; D not resolved. The CDR3 is 11 amino acids. The V gene lost 4 bases and the J gene lost 7 bases, with 7 bases spanning the gap. Germline lookup yields CDR1 SQVTM and CDR2 ANQGSEA. The CDR3 spells CSVVRSEKLFF. The CDR3 region has the DNA TGCAGCGTTGTACGGTCTGAAAAACTGTTTTTT.

The chain employs TRBV10-3 and TRBJ1-2, with 8 bases identical to TRBD1. V lost 6 bases and J lost 2; bases outside the gene matches: 8. The CDR3 totals 15 residues. From germline, CDR1 is ENHRY and CDR2 SYGVKD. The CDR3 reads CAISDDRGRNYGYTF. Written as DNA, the CDR3 is TGTGCCATCAGCGATGACAGGGGTCGGAACTATGGCTACACCTTC.

This clone came up a few times. The chain joins TRBV6-5 to TRBJ1-2, with D perhaps matching TRBD1 (6 bases). Germline V gene data show CDR1 as MNHEY and CDR2 as SVGAGI. V was pared by 8 bases and J by 8 bases, with 18 bases between. The CDR3 consists of 13 residues. CDR3 residues: CASFDRGGRGYTF. CDR3 nucleotides: TGTGCCAGCTTCGACAGAGGGGGTAGGGGCTACACCTTC.

The chain is built from TRBV7-6 and TRBJ2-5, with D possibly being TRBD2 (5 bases). The length of the CDR3 is 13 residues. Trimming left V 3 bases short and J 5 bases short, with 10 bases between. In germline, CDR1 is SGHVS, CDR2 FNYEAQ. DNA of the CDR3: TGTGCCAGCAGCTTTACGTTAGCGGAGACCCAGTACTTC. Its protein is CASSFTLAETQYF.

This clone was detected once. The gene calls are TRBV30 and TRBJ1-5; D unresolved. This CDR3 is built from 12 residues. V was cut by 4 bases and J by 4 bases, with 8 bases left in between. Germline V lookup: CDR1 GTSNPN, CDR2 SVGIG (reference sequence). CDR3 DNA sequence: TGTGCCTGGACAACGGGAAATCAGCCCCAGCATTTT. The encoded protein is CAWTTGNQPQHF.